This T cell receptor (beta chain) was recovered during a study of CD8 T cells in Susac syndrome. An input of about 0.5 to 1 ug of RNA was subjected to reverse transcription using random hexamers. The amplification used immunoSEQ multiplex PCR on TCR beta CDR3; it spanned 54 Vbeta and 13 Jbeta. TCRdb passed the immunoSEQ multiplex PCR reads through MiXCR, listing each CDR3 protein once. The data contain some 160,000 distinct CDR3 sequences, 90% to 95% of them singletons. The CDR3 length is 15 residues. From germline, CDR1 is SGHTA and CDR2 FQGNSA. V was cut by 6 bases and J by 8 bases, with 19 bases left in between. TCR beta from blood CD8+ and CD4+ T cells was sequenced.

This receptor was obtained from a human donor with Susac syndrome. Sequenced: CD4+ T cells from PBMCs. V and J are TRBV7-2 and TRBJ1-4; D gene ambiguous. CDR3 nucleotide sequence: TGTGCCAGCAGGTCCGGGCGAATGATGGAGGAAAAACTGTTTTTT. Its protein product is CASRSGRMMEEKLFF.